The 4 T cell receptor beta chains presented below share a single source sample, sequenced in a study of T cells in Graves' hyperthyroidism and ophthalmopathy. Amplification targeted TCR beta CDR3 regions from RNA transcripts. HTBI primers were the set used in a first-round RT-PCR of the TCR CDR3. TCRdb processed the multiplex PCR reads anew with MiXCR; each CDR3 protein has one entry. In the table there are nearly 750,000 distinct CDR3 sequences, around a third of which are singletons. Sequencing input: blood. The origin of the receptors is a woman aged 40 to 49 with Graves' hyperthyroidism.

To note about this clonotype: Lacking the conserved final phenylalanine or tryptophan, this CDR3 likely reflects a read error. The limits of the CDR3 on the DNA are not certain, so only TCRdb's listed CDR3 is given. V gene TRBV7-3 combines with J gene TRBJ2-5; TRBD1, the D gene given by the table, was not confirmed from the DNA. Both ends counted, the CDR3 spans 11 residues. The germline V gene encodes CDR1 SGHTA and CDR2 FQGTGA. Here the CDR3 reads CASSRVGGQDT.

The V and J genes are TRBV7-8 and TRBJ2-2; the D is unclear. The CDR3 runs 16 residues. Trimming removed 2 bases at V and 0 bases at J, with 10 bases between. CDR1 and CDR2 from the germline V gene are SGHVS and FQNEAQ. The CDR3 spells CASSLFQASNTGELFF. The CDR3 DNA reads as TGTGCCAGCAGCTTATTCCAGGCCTCGAACACCGGGGAGCTGTTTTTT.

Note on this clonotype: Compared with germline, one end of the junction differs, possibly owing to a read error. This chain connects TRBV29-1 to TRBJ2-7; perhaps TRBD2 as D (5 bases). The CDR3 consists of 12 residues. Germline loops: CDR1 SQVTM, CDR2 ANQGSEA. The CDR3 DNA follows: TGCGGCGTTGAAAGCGGTTCGGAATGGCAGTACTTC. It is translated as CGVESGSEWQYF.

As for this clonotype: A much larger clone sits a single nucleotide away, making a read error possible. The genes are TRBV7-2 and TRBJ2-7; no clear D. CDR3 length equals 14 residues. Trimming removed 0 bases at V and 3 bases at J, with 9 bases between. CDR1 SGHTA and CDR2 FQGNSA come from the germline V gene. Written as DNA, the CDR3 is TGTGCCAGCAGCTTAGCGGTGGGCGTCTACGAGCAGTACTTC. It yields the protein CASSLAVGVYEQYF.